Below are 20 T cell receptor beta chains sequenced from a single sample in a study of blood T cell repertoires in COVID-19. Assay: immunoSEQ multiplex PCR; the TCRdb copy retains only in-frame clones and omits some. The sample yields about 49,000 clones, roughly 90% seen once. Sequenced material: peripheral blood. These receptor sequences come from a man older than 75 with acute or convalescent COVID-19.

The chain uses TRBV7-3 and TRBJ2-5; 7 positions agree with TRBD1. In germline, CDR1 is SGHTA, CDR2 FQGTGA. After removal of 0 bases from V and 5 bases from J, the junction contained 12 bases not matched to a gene. The CDR3 runs 17 residues. The CDR3 loop is CASSLTGGTAVGETQYF. CDR3 bases: TGTGCCAGCAGCTTAACCGGTGGGACAGCGGTAGGGGAGACCCAGTACTTC.

J is TRBJ2-1 and V is TRBV28; perhaps TRBD2 as D (6 bases). The V gene lost 8 bases and the J gene lost 13 bases, with 18 bases spanning the gap. CDR3 length: 12 residues. Germline CDR1 MDHEN, CDR2 SYDVKM. The DNA for the CDR3 is TGTGCCAGCTCGGCCGGAGGGGTGGGACAGTTCTTC. It translates to CASSAGGVGQFF.

The chain carries TRBV2 and TRBJ2-2; the D is unclear. Germline CDR1 reads SNHLY; CDR2 reads FYNNEI. This CDR3 region has 13 residues. The V end lost 5 bases, the J end lost 7 bases, and 11 bases lay between the germline ends. CDR3 residues: CASSSILVGELFF. CDR3 bases: TGTGCCAGCAGTAGCATCCTCGTCGGGGAGCTGTTTTTT. The full variable domain, completed using reference TRBV2 and TRBJ2-2, is EPEVTQTPSHQVTQMGQEVILRCVPISNHLYFYWYRQILGQKVEFLVSFYNNEISEKSEIFDDQFSVERPDGSNFTLKIRSTKLEDSAMYFCASSSILVGELFFGEGSRLTVL.

The chain employs TRBV5-1 and TRBJ2-5, with 7 bases aligning to TRBD1. The V segment lost 3 bases and the J segment 1 base; nucleotides outside the gene matches: 3. CDR3 length: 14 amino acids. Germline V CDR1 and CDR2: SGHRS, YFSETQ. The CDR3 protein is CASSSTGTQETQYF. As DNA, the CDR3 is TGCGCCAGCAGCTCGACAGGGACCCAAGAGACCCAGTACTTC.

The chain has TRBV6-5 and TRBJ1-2; 7 bases map to TRBD1. The CDR3 covers 15 residues. Germline CDR1 and CDR2: MNHEY and SVGAGI. V was pared by 4 bases and J by 5 bases, with 10 bases of the junction left unmatched. The CDR3 nucleotides read TGTGCCAGCAGTTTCGCTGGACAGGTGCTATATGGCTACACCTTC. As protein: CASSFAGQVLYGYTF.

The gene calls are TRBV11-3 and TRBJ2-5; weak D call: TRBD1 (6 bases). This CDR3 comprises 17 residues. Germline lookup yields CDR1 SGHNT and CDR2 YENEEA. The V end was cut by 1 base, the J end by 5 bases, with 20 bases between. The CDR3 DNA is TGTGCCAGCAGCTTAGGGGCCTCGGGACAAGCTACGGAGACCCAGTACTTC. Its translation: CASSLGASGQATETQYF.

The V gene is TRBV28, the J gene TRBJ2-7; 10 positions match TRBD2. This CDR3 is 14 amino acids long. The germline V gene encodes CDR1 MDHEN and CDR2 SYDVKM. J was trimmed by 0 bases and V by 8 bases; bases with no gene match: 4. This CDR3 is CASFSGGSSYEQYF. The CDR3, as DNA: TGTGCCAGCTTTAGCGGGGGGAGCTCCTACGAGCAGTACTTC.

The DNA for the CDR3 is TGTGCCAGTAGTCCACAGGAGGCCAAAAACATTCAGTACTTC. Protein: CASSPQEAKNIQYF. The chain joins TRBV19 to TRBJ2-4; possibly TRBD1 for D (5 bases). CDR1 and CDR2 from the germline V gene are LNHDA and SQIVND (reference sequence). V was pared by 5 bases and J by 1 base, with 9 bases between. The CDR3 runs to 14 residues.

The chain carries TRBV5-1 and TRBJ1-3; 10 bases agree with TRBD1. In germline, CDR1 is SGHRS, CDR2 YFSETQ. The ends lost 4 bases at V and 4 bases at J; junction bases unmatched: 5. The CDR3 loop spans 15 amino acids. The CDR3 is CASSTGQGDGNTIYF. CDR3 DNA: TGCGCCAGCAGCACCGGACAGGGGGACGGAAACACCATATATTTT.

The rearrangement joins TRBV11-3 to TRBJ2-1; 13 bases line up with TRBD2. The CDR3 runs to 17 residues. After removal of 5 bases from V and 4 bases from J, the junction contained 8 bases not matched to a gene. Germline V gene sequence: CDR1 SGHNT, CDR2 YENEEA. In nucleotides, the CDR3 is TGTGCCAGCAGCGCAGGACTAGCGGGGGCACTTTACAATGAGCAGTTCTTC. Its translation is CASSAGLAGALYNEQFF. Full variable domain (remainder filled in from reference TRBV11-3 and TRBJ2-1): EAGVVQSPRYKIIEKKQPVAFWCNPISGHNTLYWYLQNLGQGPELLIRYENEEAVDDSQLPKDRFSAERLKGVDSTLKIQPAELGDSAVYLCASSAGLAGALYNEQFFGPGTRLTVL.

A few counts support this clone. The chain uses TRBV30 and TRBJ1-2; weak D call: TRBD1 (5 bases). The CDR3 is made up of 12 amino acids. V dropped 8 bases and J dropped 8 bases, with 18 bases sitting between them. From germline, CDR1 is GTSNPN and CDR2 SVGIG (reference sequence). The CDR3 DNA sequence: TGTGCCGCCGAAAGGGGTGGGTTAGGCTACACCTTC. Protein sequence: CAAERGGLGYTF.

The chain couples TRBV29-1 to TRBJ2-5, with a tentative D call TRBD1 (5 bases). The CDR3 covers 11 residues. The V gene's germline CDR1 is SQVTM and CDR2 ANQGSEA. V lost 4 bases and J 5 bases, leaving 8 bases between the germline ends. The CDR3 spells CSVVRAETQYF. The CDR3 region has the DNA TGCAGCGTTGTCAGGGCTGAGACCCAGTACTTC. Supplemented by reference TRBV29-1 and TRBJ2-5, the full variable domain reads SAVISQKPSRDICQRGTSLTIQCQVDSQVTMMFWYRQQPGQSLTLIATANQGSEATYESGFVIDKFPISRPNLTFSTLTVSNMSPEDSSIYLCSVVRAETQYFGPGTRLLVL.

The rearrangement joins TRBV11-2 to TRBJ2-3; D not resolved. V lost 6 bases, J lost 2 bases, and 18 bases lay in between. The length of the CDR3 is 16 residues. The germline CDR1 and CDR2 sequences are SGHAT and FQNNGV. This CDR3 is CASRFTGSYYTDTQYF. The CDR3 DNA reads TGTGCCAGCAGATTTACCGGGTCTTATTACACAGATACGCAGTATTTT.

The chain uses TRBV10-3 and TRBJ2-1, with D maybe TRBD1 (7 bases). From germline, CDR1 is ENHRY and CDR2 SYGVKD. There are 12 residues in the CDR3. V was pared by 5 bases and J by 13 bases, with 15 bases between. Here the CDR3 reads CAISFTGEEQFF. The CDR3 coding sequence is TGTGCCATCAGTTTCACAGGGGAGGAACAGTTCTTC.

The chain couples TRBV7-9 to TRBJ2-7; 13 nucleotides match TRBD2. V lost 4 bases and J lost 3; bases outside the gene matches: 6. Germline assignment: CDR1 SEHNR and CDR2 FQNEAQ (reference sequence). The CDR3 is 16 amino acids. DNA for the CDR3: TGTGCCAGCAGCTCGACTAGCGGGGGGACCCTCTACGAGCAGTACTTC. The encoded protein is CASSSTSGGTLYEQYF.

J is TRBJ1-6 and V is TRBV5-4, with TRBD1 identical over 7 bases. CDR1 SGHNT and CDR2 YYREEE come from the germline V gene (reference sequence). Germline trimming cut 3 bases from V and 8 bases from J; bases unmatched to any gene: 2. CDR3 length: 13 amino acids. CDR3 coding DNA: TGTGCCAGCAGCTCCACAGGGGATTCACCCCTCCACTTT. Translated, it gives CASSSTGDSPLHF.

This rearrangement joins TRBV3-1 (or the pseudogene TRBV3-2) to TRBJ1-6, with D unresolved. The V and J ends lost 5 bases and 7 bases respectively, with 15 bases between them. The germline V gene has CDR1 LGHDT and CDR2 YNNKEL (reference sequence). This CDR3 contains 15 residues. The DNA for the CDR3 is TGTGCCAGCAGCACCGGAGGAGGCTCGAATTCACCCCTCCACTTT. Protein: CASSTGGGSNSPLHF.

This rearrangement joins TRBV4-1 to TRBJ1-3; unclear D gene. With 0 bases removed from V and 1 base from J, the gap between germline ends came to 7 bases. This CDR3 region has 15 residues. CDR1 is MGHRA, CDR2 YSYEKL, per germline. The CDR3 region has the DNA TGCGCCAGCAGCCAAGAGGGAGCTTCTGGAAACACCATATATTTT. Its protein is CASSQEGASGNTIYF.

The chain has TRBV2 and TRBJ2-2; D may be TRBD1 (5 bases). This CDR3 region has 15 residues. Germline CDR1 reads SNHLY; CDR2 reads FYNNEI. Trimming removed 4 bases at V and 8 bases at J, with 17 bases between. The CDR3 here is CASSGQRLNTGELFF. For the CDR3, the DNA is TGTGCCAGCAGTGGACAGCGCCTCAATACAGGGGAGCTGTTTTTT.

The CDR3 DNA follows: TGCGCCAGCAGCTACCACCTCAGGGAATCCCAAGAGACCCAGTACTTC. The encoded protein is CASSYHLRESQETQYF. The J gene is TRBJ2-5, the V gene TRBV5-1; perhaps TRBD1 as D (5 bases). With 3 bases removed from V and 1 base from J, the gap between germline ends came to 16 bases. This CDR3 spans 16 amino acids. The germline V gene encodes CDR1 SGHRS and CDR2 YFSETQ.